The 23 T cell receptor beta chains reported below all come from one sample, sequenced in a study of metastatic and nonmetastatic thyroid tumors. TCRdb recomputed clones from the PCR reads via MiXCR. The sample holds 30,000 to 40,000 clones, roughly 29% seen once. Patients had received no treatment of any kind before thyroid surgery. Sequenced material: blood. All receptors derive from a female donor with papillary thyroid cancer or a benign thyroid nodule (not recorded which). Some clones in this sample may be carry-over from other donors' samples.

Notes on this clone: In this CDR3 the conserved last residue, phenylalanine or tryptophan, is missing, so a read error is likely. The V gene is TRBV5-1, the J gene TRBJ2-1, with D perhaps matching TRBD1 (5 bases). CDR3 length: 13 residues. V was trimmed by 0 bases and J by 7 bases, leaving 8 bases between them. Looked up from germline, CDR1 is SGHRS and CDR2 is YFSETQ. DNA of the CDR3: TGCGCCAGCAGCTTGGGCGACAGAAATGAGCAGTTCTGC. It yields the protein CASSLGDRNEQFC.

Note on this clone: Other DNA sequences in the same sample also yield this CDR3. The chain recombines TRBV6-1 with TRBJ1-1; no definite D call. Germline V gives CDR1 MNHNS, CDR2 SASEGT. The V end lost 2 bases, the J end lost 5 bases, and 21 bases lay between the germline ends. The CDR3 is 17 amino acids. This CDR3 reads CASSERLAGMGGTEAFF. DNA of the CDR3: TGTGCCAGCAGTGAACGCTTGGCTGGTATGGGAGGAACTGAAGCTTTCTTT.

This clone was seen only a few times. This chain's CDR3 is CASSFEQYF. The CDR3 nucleotides read TGTGCCAGCAGCTTTGAGCAGTACTTC. The V call is TRBV11-2, the J call TRBJ2-7; D unclear. V was trimmed by 3 bases and J by 7 bases, leaving 1 base between them. CDR1 is SGHAT and CDR2 is FQNNGV in the germline V gene. The CDR3 has 9 amino acids. The variable domain in full, with the rest retrieved from reference TRBV11-2 and TRBJ2-7, is EAGVAQSPRYKIIEKRQSVAFWCNPISGHATLYWYQQILGQGPKLLIQFQNNGVVDDSQLPKDRFSAERLKGVDSTLKIQPAKLEDSAVYLCASSFEQYFGPGTRLTVT.

In this sample, this clone is medium-sized. The V and J genes are TRBV6-1 and TRBJ2-7; TRBD2 aligns across 10 bases. Germline CDR1 and CDR2: MNHNS and SASEGT. V dropped 5 bases and J dropped 4; count of bases not matched to a gene: 14. The CDR3 extends over 17 amino acids. The chain's CDR3 is CASSLMPGLANIYEQYF. CDR3 sequence (DNA): TGTGCCAGCAGTCTAATGCCGGGACTAGCGAATATTTACGAGCAGTACTTC.

With regard to this clone: This may be a read error: a much more frequent sequence differs by one nucleotide. The chain links TRBV4-1 to TRBJ1-1; D call uncertain. Germline V gives CDR1 MGHRA, CDR2 YSYEKL. The CDR3 contains 11 residues. CDR3 in DNA: TGCGCCAGCAGCCGGAACACTGAAGCTTTATTT. This sequence encodes CASSRNTEALF.

This clone appeared many times. This chain joins TRBV4-1 and TRBJ1-3; 8 nucleotides agree with TRBD1. The V segment lost 1 base and the J segment 1 base; nucleotides outside the gene matches: 9. The CDR3 length is 18 residues. Germline-derived CDR1 and CDR2 are MGHRA and YSYEKL. DNA for the CDR3: TGCGCCAGCAGCCAAGTACTGGACAGGGTGCTATCTGGAAACACCATATATTTT. Translation gives CASSQVLDRVLSGNTIYF.

The sample holds a few counts of this clone. V and J are TRBV28 and TRBJ1-2, with 8 nucleotides matching TRBD1. This CDR3 has 14 amino acids. With V trimmed by 6 bases and J by 6 bases, 9 bases remained unmatched. Germline assignment: CDR1 MDHEN and CDR2 SYDVKM. Here the CDR3 DNA reads TGTGCCAGCAGCCCCCCAGGGGGCGCAGATGGCTACACCTTC. Its protein product is CASSPPGGADGYTF.

Only a few counts were recorded for this clone. The conserved final phenylalanine or tryptophan is absent from the CDR3, which likely points to a read error. No DNA is shown, since the ends of the CDR3 on it are uncertain; the CDR3 is the one TCRdb lists. The chain links TRBV7-7 to TRBJ2-6; TRBD2, as called in the table, went unchecked against the DNA. Germline lookup yields CDR1 SSHAT and CDR2 FNYEAQ (reference sequence). The CDR3 has 8 amino acids, counting both end residues. The CDR3 loop is CASSLTSG.

By frequency in the sample, this clone is medium-sized. The chain carries TRBV19 and TRBJ1-1; the D is unclear. Germline V CDR1 and CDR2: LNHDA, SQIVND (reference sequence). Deletions cut 5 bases from V and 10 bases from J, with 23 bases between. The length of the CDR3 is 15 residues. The CDR3 reads CASSPSSAGILGAFF. The CDR3, as DNA: TGTGCCAGTAGTCCTTCATCGGCGGGCATCCTCGGAGCTTTCTTT.

This clone was recorded many times. The rearrangement joins TRBV5-1 to TRBJ2-3; 8 bases match TRBD2. Germline-derived CDR1 and CDR2 are SGHRS and YFSETQ. Germline trimming cut 10 bases from V and 5 bases from J; bases unmatched to any gene: 3. This CDR3 is 11 amino acids long. CDR3 in DNA: TGCGCCGTTCGGGGGGGAGATACGCAGTATTTT. This codes for CAVRGGDTQYF. The full variable domain, in which reference TRBV5-1 and TRBJ2-3 provide the parts outside the CDR3, is KAGVTQTPRYLIKTRGQQVTLSCSPISGHRSVSWYQQTPGQGLQFLFEYFSETQRNKGNFPGRFSGRQFSNSRSEMNVSTLELGDSALYLCAVRGGDTQYFGPGTRLTVL.

This clone has a count of ten or more. A single base separates this from a much larger clone, so it may be a read error. The CDR3 carries no conserved terminal phenylalanine or tryptophan, so it likely arises from a read error. This chain joins TRBV4-1 and TRBJ2-3, with TRBD2 matching 7 bases. V dropped 1 base and J dropped 2; count of bases not matched to a gene: 9. Germline values: CDR1 MGHRA, CDR2 YSYEKL. CDR3 length: 17 residues. The CDR3 DNA reads TGCGCCAGCAGCCAAGGTCTACTAGCGAGATCCACAGATACGCAGTATTCT. It is translated as CASSQGLLARSTDTQYS.

The chain couples TRBV20-1 to TRBJ1-2, with TRBD1 matching over 7 bases. The CDR3 is 15 amino acids. CDR1 DFQATT and CDR2 SNEGSKA come from the germline V gene (reference sequence). V was clipped by 5 bases and J by 2 bases; unmatched bases: 11. This CDR3 reads CSAGRRDRQNYGYTF. Written as DNA, the CDR3 is TGCAGTGCTGGGAGACGGGACAGACAAAACTATGGCTACACCTTC.

The CDR3 DNA reads as TGTGCCAGCAGTTCACAAAGGGTCGGCGAGCAGTACTTC. Protein: CASSSQRVGEQYF. This chain connects TRBV12-3 or TRBV12-4 to TRBJ2-7; D is ambiguous. V lost 4 bases, J lost 6 bases, and 13 bases lay in between. CDR3 length equals 13 residues.

The chain recombines TRBV6-9 with TRBJ1-5; no definite D call. This CDR3 has 13 residues. The germline V gene encodes CDR1 MNHGY and CDR2 SVAAGI. Trimming cost V 3 bases and J 5 bases, with 8 bases left between them. CDR3 in DNA: TGTGCCAGCAGTTACCGTAACCATCAGCCCCAGCATTTT. It translates to CASSYRNHQPQHF.

The V call is TRBV12-3 or TRBV12-4, the J call TRBJ1-6; no clear D gene. CDR3 length: 17 residues. Between the trimmed V and J ends, which lost 5 bases and 10 bases, there was a span of 24 bases. This CDR3 reads CASSATLSTAKVSPLHF. DNA of the CDR3: TGTGCCAGCAGTGCTACCCTAAGTACTGCCAAAGTGTCACCCCTCCACTTT.

This clone was counted ten times or more. The chain is built from TRBV7-8 and TRBJ2-3; D perhaps matches TRBD2 (7 bases). Trimming shortened V by 5 bases and J by 1 base, and 10 bases separated the two germline ends. Germline V lookup: CDR1 SGHVS, CDR2 FQNEAQ. The CDR3 spans 14 residues. This CDR3 is CASSGGAGTDTQYF. The CDR3 DNA sequence: TGTGCCAGCAGCGGGGGGGCGGGCACAGATACGCAGTATTTT.

Concerning this clone: A much more abundant neighbour one base away suggests this may be a read error. The same CDR3 arises from other DNA sequences in this sample as well. This chain connects TRBV27 to TRBJ1-4; maybe TRBD1 (5 bases). Trimming removed 8 bases at V and 12 bases at J, with 13 bases between. CDR1 is MNHEY and CDR2 is SMNVEV in the germline V gene (reference sequence). The CDR3 totals 11 residues. The DNA of the CDR3 is TGTGCCAGCGGTACGCGGGGGGAACTGTTTTTT. It codes for CASGTRGELFF. The full variable domain, completed using reference TRBV27 and TRBJ1-4, is EAQVTQNPRYLITVTGKKLTVTCSQNMNHEYMSWYRQDPGLGLRQIYYSMNVEVTDKGDVPEGYKVSRKEKRNFPLILESPSPNQTSLYFCASGTRGELFFGSGTQLSVL.

Ten or more counts support this clone. The genes are TRBV6-1 and TRBJ2-3, with 8 positions matching TRBD2. The ends lost 3 bases at V and 5 bases at J; junction bases unmatched: 7. This CDR3 comprises 15 residues. Germline values: CDR1 MNHNS, CDR2 SASEGT. The CDR3 loop is CASSEGLDGKDTQYF. The DNA of the CDR3 is TGTGCCAGCAGTGAGGGACTAGACGGAAAAGATACGCAGTATTTT.

This clone was detected ten times or more. This chain joins TRBV29-1 and TRBJ1-1, with D maybe TRBD1 (6 bases). The CDR3 totals 12 residues. The germline V and J ends were trimmed by 3 bases and 11 bases, with 16 bases remaining between them. The germline CDR1 and CDR2 sequences are SQVTM and ANQGSEA. In nucleotides, the CDR3 is TGCAGCGTTGACGGGGCAGGGGTAGATGCTTTCTTT. It yields the protein CSVDGAGVDAFF.

There are many counts of this clone. The chain recombines TRBV30 with TRBJ1-1; tentative D call: TRBD1 (5 bases). The CDR3 is 12 amino acids. V lost 3 bases and J lost 5, with 10 bases in between. Germline V CDR1 and CDR2: GTSNPN, SVGIG (reference sequence). The CDR3 region is CAWSRGETEAFF. CDR3 sequence (DNA): TGTGCCTGGAGCCGGGGCGAGACTGAAGCTTTCTTT.

The sample holds many counts of this clone. A much larger clone differs by one base, so this may be a read error. The rearrangement joins TRBV6-2 or TRBV6-3 to TRBJ2-7, with D tentatively TRBD1 or TRBD2 (5 bases each). Trimming cost V 6 bases and J 12 bases, with 24 bases left between them. Per germline, CDR1 MNHEY and CDR2 SVGEGT. The CDR3 has 14 amino acids. CDR3 nucleotides: TGTGCCAGCAGCCCATTAGGCGGGTACGACAGCAGGTACTTC. Amino acid sequence: CASSPLGGYDSRYF.

This clone was seen ten or more times. The rearrangement joins TRBV5-4 to TRBJ2-5; no clear D. This CDR3 contains 13 residues. Looked up from germline, CDR1 is SGHNT and CDR2 is YYREEE (reference sequence). Trimming took off 0 bases at V and 4 bases at J, with 7 bases between the two ends. CDR3 in DNA: TGTGCCAGCAGCTTGGAGGTAGTAGAGACCCAGTACTTC. Translated, it gives CASSLEVVETQYF.

The CDR3 nucleotides are TGTGCCAGCAGTCAAGACAGGGGTGCCTACGAGCAGTACTTC. Protein product: CASSQDRGAYEQYF. The V call is TRBV12-3 or TRBV12-4, the J call TRBJ2-7; TRBD1 matches 8 bases. This CDR3 spans 14 amino acids. J lost 2 bases, V lost 5 bases, and 5 bases had no gene match.